These T cell receptor beta chains were read from a single sample in a study of CD8+CD57+ T cells in acquired aplastic anemia. TCRdb called the reads again in MiXCR, with one record for every CDR3 protein. The table shows under 200,000 distinct CDR3 sequences, with over 60% occurring only once. The sample was sorted CD4+, CD8+, or CD8+CD57+ T cells (not recorded which) from PBMCs. Every receptor here comes from a human donor with severe aplastic anemia or a healthy control (not recorded which). Both conserved end residues are part of each CDR3. Each record gives: J gene, D gene, clone size, V gene, CDR3 protein, CDR3 DNA. D genes are given only for firm matches. Clone sizes are given selectively: once, few, many, or a class where the clone is expanded.

TRBJ2-7 - few TRBV7-8 CASSLARGDLDF TGTGCCAGCAGCTTAGCGCGAGGGGATCTGGACTTC
TRBJ1-1 - - TRBV2 CASKVLRGTEAFF TGTGCCAGCAAAGTTCTGAGGGGCACTGAAGCTTTCTTT
TRBJ2-7 - few TRBV28 CASSFLEPYEQYF TGTGCCAGCAGTTTTCTCGAGCCGTACGAGCAGTACTTC
TRBJ1-3 TRBD1 many TRBV20-1 CSARVPDRAGNTIYF TGCAGTGCTAGAGTTCCGGACAGGGCTGGAAACACCATATATTTT
TRBJ2-3 TRBD2 - TRBV7-9 CASNGLVTDTQYF TGTGCCAGCAACGGACTAGTTACAGATACGCAGTATTTT
TRBJ1-1 - - TRBV7-9 CASSLARSEAFF TGTGCCAGCAGCTTAGCGAGGAGTGAAGCTTTCTTT
TRBJ2-1 TRBD2 - TRBV10-3 CAISYLIAGGVNEQFF TGTGCCATCAGTTACCTTATAGCGGGAGGCGTGAATGAGCAGTTCTTC
TRBJ2-5 TRBD1 - TRBV19 CASSTPGQGQETQYF TGTGCCAGTAGTACGCCGGGACAGGGACAAGAGACCCAGTACTTC
TRBJ2-6 - - TRBV10-3 CAIKGTGANVLTF TGTGCCATCAAGGGAACCGGGGCCAACGTCCTGACTTTC
TRBJ2-3 TRBD2 - TRBV7-8 CASSLGLLAGAGTDTQYF TGTGCTAGCAGCTTAGGGCTCCTAGCGGGGGCCGGCACAGATACGCAGTATTTT
TRBJ1-6 - once TRBV2 CASSHRDSPLHF TGTGCCAGCAGTCACCGGGACTCACCCCTCCACTTT
TRBJ1-6 TRBD1 - TRBV11-3 CASSRDSVYSYNSPLHF TGTGCCAGCAGCAGGGACAGCGTTTACTCCTATAATTCACCCCTCCACTTT
TRBJ2-7 - many TRBV5-6 CASSVWALDYEQYF TGTGCCAGCAGCGTTTGGGCCCTGGACTACGAGCAGTACTTC
TRBJ2-2 TRBD1 many TRBV12-3/TRBV12-4 CASTPWTGLTGELFF TGTGCCAGCACCCCTTGGACAGGGCTGACCGGGGAGCTGTTTTTT
TRBJ1-6 - once TRBV9 CASSPGQINSPLHF TGTGCCAGCAGCCCTGGACAGATAAATTCACCCCTCCACTTT
TRBJ2-7 TRBD1 - TRBV10-3 CAISDGTGAYEQYF TGTGCCATCAGCGACGGGACAGGGGCCTACGAGCAGTACTTC
TRBJ2-5 TRBD2 few TRBV5-1 CASMAGGPAETQYF TGCGCCAGCATGGCGGGGGGGCCTGCTGAGACCCAGTACTTC
TRBJ2-3 TRBD2 - TRBV7-2 CASGSGGRTDTQYF TGTGCCAGCGGTAGCGGGGGGCGCACAGATACGCAGTATTTT
TRBJ2-3 TRBD1 - TRBV10-3 CAISGTGIADTQYF TGTGCCATTTCCGGGACAGGAATAGCAGATACGCAGTATTTT
TRBJ2-3 - many TRBV29-1 CSPETSGAIRPSTDTQYF TGCAGCCCCGAAACATCCGGGGCAATACGACCTAGCACAGATACGCAGTATTTT
TRBJ2-5 - once TRBV20-1 CSASITGVGEAQYF TGCAGTGCGTCCATCACAGGAGTAGGAGAGGCCCAGTACTTC
TRBJ2-2 - - TRBV20-1 CSATPVGPSTGELFF TGCAGTGCGACCCCAGTGGGACCGAGCACCGGGGAGCTGTTTTTT
TRBJ1-2 TRBD1 - TRBV7-4 CASRDDRGYGHTF TGTGCCAGCAGAGACGACAGGGGATATGGCCACACCTTC
TRBJ2-3 TRBD1 many TRBV7-9 CASSSSVGQGPTDTQYF TGTGCCAGCAGCTCAAGCGTAGGACAGGGTCCAACAGATACGCAGTATTTT
TRBJ1-5 - - TRBV7-3 CASSLWEGQPQHF TGTGCCAGCAGCTTATGGGAGGGTCAGCCCCAGCATTTT
TRBJ2-7 TRBD2 - TRBV7-3 CASSLAGAPWEQYF TGTGCCAGCAGCTTAGCGGGAGCACCGTGGGAGCAGTACTTC
TRBJ1-6 TRBD1 - TRBV2 CASRPRRGLNSPLHF TGTGCCAGCAGGCCCCGCAGGGGGCTAAATTCACCCCTCCACTTT
TRBJ2-1 TRBD2 - TRBV9 CASTRTSRDNEQFF TGTGCCAGCACCAGGACTAGTCGTGACAATGAGCAGTTCTTC
TRBJ2-7 TRBD2 - TRBV15 CATSLRTSGVEQYF TGTGCCACCAGCTTAAGGACTAGCGGGGTCGAGCAGTACTTC
TRBJ2-1 TRBD2 - TRBV9 CASSVGSSGIYNEQFF TGTGCCAGCAGCGTAGGATCTAGCGGGATTTACAATGAGCAGTTCTTC
TRBJ1-3 - many TRBV7-2 CASRPLGGGSGGNTIYF TGTGCCAGCAGACCCCTGGGCGGCGGCTCGGGGGGAAACACCATATATTTT
TRBJ2-3 - - TRBV7-9 CASSFDPRDTQYF TGTGCCAGCAGCTTCGATCCGAGAGATACGCAGTATTTT
TRBJ2-4 - - TRBV12-3/TRBV12-4 CASNGPLGAKNIQYF TGTGCCAGCAACGGCCCCCTGGGAGCCAAAAACATTCAGTACTTC
TRBJ2-7 - - TRBV5-1 CASSLYAGAYEQYF TGCGCCAGCAGCTTGTACGCCGGAGCCTACGAGCAGTACTTC
TRBJ1-5 - - TRBV5-5 CASTRVGQDQPQHF TGTGCCAGCACCCGGGTGGGTCAGGATCAGCCCCAGCATTTT
TRBJ1-4 - - TRBV2 CASSEKARGTEKLFF TGTGCCAGCAGTGAAAAGGCGAGGGGAACTGAAAAACTGTTTTTT
TRBJ2-1 - once TRBV15 CATSRAVAGNEQFF TGTGCCACCAGCAGAGCGGTTGCGGGCAATGAGCAGTTCTTC
TRBJ2-7 TRBD2 few TRBV7-3 CASSFASGEIYKQYF TGTGCCAGCAGCTTTGCGAGCGGGGAGATCTACAAGCAGTACTTC
TRBJ2-7 TRBD2 - TRBV20-1 CSARSASGSSYEQYF TGCAGTGCTAGGAGCGCTAGCGGGAGCTCCTACGAGCAGTACTTC
TRBJ2-7 - - TRBV6-1 CASNWFRSEQYF TGTGCCAGCAATTGGTTCAGGTCAGAGCAGTACTTC
TRBJ2-7 - - TRBV15 CATSRDKSRVGGSEQYF TGTGCCACCAGCAGAGATAAATCGAGGGTCGGAGGGAGCGAGCAGTACTTC
TRBJ2-2 TRBD1 few TRBV19 CASKQGAQSTGELFF TGTGCCAGTAAGCAGGGGGCGCAGAGCACCGGGGAGCTGTTTTTT
TRBJ2-1 - - TRBV12-3/TRBV12-4 CASSLRGNYNEQFF TGTGCCAGCAGTTTAAGGGGAAACTACAATGAGCAGTTCTTC
TRBJ1-2 - - TRBV6-5 CASSAQGRLGYTF TGTGCCAGCAGTGCTCAGGGCCGCTTAGGCTACACCTTC
TRBJ1-2 - few TRBV2 CASSEGGWGGYTF TGTGCCAGCAGTGAGGGGGGCTGGGGTGGCTACACCTTC
TRBJ1-5 TRBD1 - TRBV29-1 CSALGTGLNQPQHF TGCAGCGCCTTGGGGACAGGGCTCAATCAGCCCCAGCATTTT
TRBJ2-1 TRBD1 - TRBV12-3/TRBV12-4 CASSPGQGAKQFF TGTGCCAGCAGCCCGGGACAGGGGGCGAAGCAGTTCTTC
TRBJ2-3 TRBD2 - TRBV5-1 CASSLVGGGAGGGDTQYF TGCGCCAGCAGCTTGGTTGGTGGCGGAGCGGGGGGGGGAGATACGCAGTATTTT
TRBJ1-1 TRBD1 - TRBV10-1 CASSDLGQLNTEAFF TGCGCCAGCAGTGACCTGGGACAGCTAAACACTGAAGCTTTCTTT
TRBJ2-5 - - TRBV9 CASSEGGVRETQYF TGTGCCAGCAGCGAGGGGGGGGTAAGGGAGACCCAGTACTTC
TRBJ2-7 - - TRBV24-1 CATYGGRDRIPYEQYF TGTGCCACCTACGGGGGGAGGGACAGGATACCCTACGAGCAGTACTTC
TRBJ2-7 TRBD1 - TRBV29-1 CSVELAPGQGLPSYEQYF TGCAGCGTTGAACTAGCCCCGGGACAGGGCCTCCCCAGCTACGAGCAGTACTTC
TRBJ1-2 - - TRBV10-3 CAISDPVEYLYGYTF TGTGCCATCAGTGACCCGGTGGAGTATCTCTATGGCTACACCTTC
TRBJ1-2 - - TRBV14 CASSQDPWAGYTF TGTGCCAGCAGCCAAGACCCATGGGCTGGCTACACCTTC
TRBJ2-7 - - TRBV6-1 CASSRDYERYF TGTGCCAGCAGTCGTGACTACGAGCGGTACTTC
TRBJ2-1 TRBD2 - TRBV20-1 CSGGSGTYNEQFF TGCAGTGGAGGAAGCGGGACCTACAATGAGCAGTTCTTC
TRBJ1-6 - - TRBV5-6 CASSLWKGFSYNSPLHF TGTGCCAGCAGCTTGTGGAAGGGTTTCTCCTATAATTCACCCCTCCACTTT
TRBJ2-7 TRBD1 many TRBV27 CASRAGGTYEQYF TGTGCCAGCAGAGCAGGGGGAACCTACGAGCAGTACTTC
TRBJ1-2 TRBD1 - TRBV25-1 CASSGEGPGQIYGYTF TGTGCCAGCAGTGGGGAGGGACCGGGACAGATATATGGCTACACCTTC